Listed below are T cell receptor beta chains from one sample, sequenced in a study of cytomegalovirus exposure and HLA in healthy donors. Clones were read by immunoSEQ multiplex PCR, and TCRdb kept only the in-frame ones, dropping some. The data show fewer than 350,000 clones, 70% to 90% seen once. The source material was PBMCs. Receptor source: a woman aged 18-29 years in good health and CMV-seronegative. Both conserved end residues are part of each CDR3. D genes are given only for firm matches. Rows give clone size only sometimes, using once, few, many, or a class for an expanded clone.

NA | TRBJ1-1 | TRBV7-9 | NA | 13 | TGTGCCAGCAGCCTCCCATCGAGGACTGAAGCTTTCTTT | CASSLPSRTEAFF
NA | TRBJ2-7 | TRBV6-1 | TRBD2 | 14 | TGTGCCAGTACGACCGGGGGGGGGAACTACGAGCAGTACTTC | CASTTGGGNYEQYF
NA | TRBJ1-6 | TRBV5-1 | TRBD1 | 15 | TGCGCCAGCAGCTCGGGACAGGGGGATAGATCACCCCTCCACTTT | CASSSGQGDRSPLHF
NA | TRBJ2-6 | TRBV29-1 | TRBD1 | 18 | TGCAGCGTCGACGGGTTACAGGGGGAAGGGCCTGGGGCCAACGTCCTGACTTTC | CSVDGLQGEGPGANVLTF
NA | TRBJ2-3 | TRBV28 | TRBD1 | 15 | TGTGCCAGCAGTGCGACAGGGGTCAGCACAGATACGCAGTATTTT | CASSATGVSTDTQYF
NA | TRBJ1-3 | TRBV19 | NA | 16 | TGTGCCAGTAGAGATGGGAGGGACACCTCTGGAAACACCATATATTTT | CASRDGRDTSGNTIYF
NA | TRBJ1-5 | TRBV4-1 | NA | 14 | TGCGCCAGCAGCCAAGGTGGGGGCGGTCAGCCCCAGCATTTT | CASSQGGGGQPQHF
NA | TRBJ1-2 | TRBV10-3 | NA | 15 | TGTGCCATCACTGCCACGCCAGGGGTTGGAAATGGCTACACCTTC | CAITATPGVGNGYTF
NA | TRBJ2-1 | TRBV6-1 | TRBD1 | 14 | TGTGCCAGCGTGCTGGTAGGGGGCCCCTATGAGCAGTTCTTC | CASVLVGGPYEQFF
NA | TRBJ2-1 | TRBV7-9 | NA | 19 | TGTGCCAGCAGCTCAGTAATCGTAGGGGAGGGGGGGATTCACAATGAGCAGTTCTTC | CASSSVIVGEGGIHNEQFF
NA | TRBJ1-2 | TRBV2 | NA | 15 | TGTGCCAGCAGTGAAGATGTGACAGTCTTCTATGGCTACACCTTC | CASSEDVTVFYGYTF
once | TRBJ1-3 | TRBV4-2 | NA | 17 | TGTGCCAGCAGCCAGGGCTATTCTGGAACCCCTGGAAACACCATATATTTT | CASSQGYSGTPGNTIYF
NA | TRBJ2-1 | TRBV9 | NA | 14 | TGTGCCAGCAGCGTAGAAGTTAGGGGCAATGAGCAGTTCTTC | CASSVEVRGNEQFF
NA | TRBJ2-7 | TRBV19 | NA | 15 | TGTGCCAGTAGTATAGGTGAACAGCCCTACTACGAGCAGTACTTC | CASSIGEQPYYEQYF
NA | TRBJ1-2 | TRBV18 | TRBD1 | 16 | TGTGCCAGCTCACCAGCAGGGGGCGCCTTTAGCTATGGCTACACCTTC | CASSPAGGAFSYGYTF
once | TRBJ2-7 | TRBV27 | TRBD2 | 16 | TGTGCCAGCAGTTTACTCCGGGCGGGGGGTTTAAATGAGCAGTACTTC | CASSLLRAGGLNEQYF
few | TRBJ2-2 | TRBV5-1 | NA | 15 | TGCGCCAGCAGCCAGGTCCAGGGGCCCACCGGGGAGCTGTTTTTT | CASSQVQGPTGELFF
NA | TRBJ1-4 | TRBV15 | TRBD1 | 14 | TGTGCCACCAGCAATCGACAGGGTGATGAAAAACTGTTTTTT | CATSNRQGDEKLFF
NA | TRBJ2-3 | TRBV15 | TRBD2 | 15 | TGTGCCACCAGCAACGGATTTGGGGGGGCAGATACGCAGTATTTT | CATSNGFGGADTQYF
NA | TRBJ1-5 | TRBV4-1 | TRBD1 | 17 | TGCGCCAGCAGCCAAGATCGAGGGGGCAAAAGCAATCAGCCCCAGCATTTT | CASSQDRGGKSNQPQHF
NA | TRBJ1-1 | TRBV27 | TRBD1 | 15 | TGTGCCAGCAGTCTCGGGACAGGACTATTAACTGAAGCTTTCTTT | CASSLGTGLLTEAFF
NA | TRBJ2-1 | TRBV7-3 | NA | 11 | TGTGCCAGCAGCCAAGGAGGTGAGCAGTTCTTC | CASSQGGEQFF
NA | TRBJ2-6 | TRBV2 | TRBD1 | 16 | TGTGCCACCCCGACAGGGGAGAAGTCTGGGGCCAACGTCCTGACTTTC | CATPTGEKSGANVLTF
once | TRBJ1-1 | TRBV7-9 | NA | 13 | TGTGCCAGCAGCACCACAGGAGGGGTTTTAGCTTTCTTT | CASSTTGGVLAFF
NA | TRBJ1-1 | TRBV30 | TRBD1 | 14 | TGTGCCTGGAGTGATACGACAGGGGACACTGAAGCTTTCTTT | CAWSDTTGDTEAFF
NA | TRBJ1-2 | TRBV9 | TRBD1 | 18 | TGTGCCAGCAGCGTAGTCGGTTGGGGGACAGGCTTAGGGTATGGCTACACCTTC | CASSVVGWGTGLGYGYTF
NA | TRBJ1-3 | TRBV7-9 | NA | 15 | TGTGCCAGCAGTAGCTCCAAGACCTCGGCGAACACCATATATTTT | CASSSSKTSANTIYF
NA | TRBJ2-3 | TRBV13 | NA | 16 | TGTGCCAGCAGCTCGCCCTCGGGGGGCGCGACAGATACGCAGTATTTT | CASSSPSGGATDTQYF
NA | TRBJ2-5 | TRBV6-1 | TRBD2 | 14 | TGTGCCAGCAGTGAGGGCGGGGGCCAAGAGACCCAGTACTTC | CASSEGGGQETQYF
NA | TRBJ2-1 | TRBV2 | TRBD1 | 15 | TGTGCCAGCAGTTGGGGACAGGTCTCCTACAATGAGCAGTTCTTC | CASSWGQVSYNEQFF
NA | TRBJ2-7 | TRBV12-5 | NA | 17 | TGTGCTAGTGGTTCCTACCCTCGTAACATAGGAGGCTACGAGCAGTACTTC | CASGSYPRNIGGYEQYF
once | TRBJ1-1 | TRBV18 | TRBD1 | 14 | TGTGCCAGCTCTAGTACCGGGACAGGGGGCGAAGCTTTCTTT | CASSSTGTGGEAFF